The 15 T cell receptor beta chains below were found in one sample sequenced in a study of cytomegalovirus exposure and HLA in healthy donors. A multiplex PCR was run with 60 Vbeta primers and 13 Jbeta primers. Repertoires were generated with immunoSEQ multiplex PCR, while TCRdb's copy carries only in-frame clones and drops some. The data contain 150,000 to 200,000 clones, roughly two thirds of them singletons. The sequenced sample consisted of PBMCs. The receptors come from a woman between 18 and 29 years old in good health and CMV-seropositive.

This clone has just one count. V and J are TRBV30 and TRBJ2-1; weak D call: TRBD2 (6 bases). CDR3 length: 14 residues. Germline V gene data show CDR1 as GTSNPN and CDR2 as SVGIG (reference sequence). V gave up 2 bases and J gave up 5 bases, with 13 bases separating them. The chain's CDR3 is CAWSWPGGDNEQFF. CDR3 DNA sequence: TGTGCCTGGAGTTGGCCCGGCGGGGACAATGAGCAGTTCTTC.

J is TRBJ2-3 and V is TRBV28; weak D call: TRBD1 (5 bases). The V gene's germline CDR1 is MDHEN and CDR2 SYDVKM. The CDR3 spans 11 residues. Trimming took 2 bases from V and 11 from J, leaving 8 bases between them. DNA of the CDR3: TGTGCCAGCAGTTTAGGGGCTATGCAGTATTTT. Its translation is CASSLGAMQYF.

In this sample, this clone turned up once. The J gene is TRBJ1-5, the V gene TRBV19; the D gene is possibly TRBD1 (5 bases). Trimming removed 9 bases from V and 8 bases from J, with 17 bases in between. Germline V gene data show CDR1 as LNHDA and CDR2 as SQIVND (reference sequence). This CDR3 is 13 amino acids long. For the CDR3, the DNA is TGTGCCAGCTCGGGGGGGTGGATTGAGCCCCAGCATTTT. Its translation: CASSGGWIEPQHF. Full variable domain (rest looked up from reference TRBV19 and TRBJ1-5): DGGITQSPKYLFRKEGQNVTLSCEQNLNHDAMYWYRQDPGQGLRLIYYSQIVNDFQKGDIAEGYSVSREKKESFPLTVTSAQKNPTAFYLCASSGGWIEPQHFGDGTRLSIL.

The V call is TRBV25-1, the J call TRBJ1-1; 8 bases map to TRBD1. Germline V gene data show CDR1 as MGHDK and CDR2 as SYGVNS. This CDR3 region has 17 residues. J lost 1 base, V lost 1 base, and 8 bases had no gene match. CDR3 coding DNA: TGTGCCAGCAGTGAATTGAGGACAGGGTTACCGAACACTGAAGCTTTCTTT. Its translation is CASSELRTGLPNTEAFF. The full variable domain, completed using reference TRBV25-1 and TRBJ1-1, is EADIYQTPRYLVIGTGKKITLECSQTMGHDKMYWYQQDPGMELHLIHYSYGVNSTEKGDLSSESTVSRIRTEHFPLTLESARPSHTSQYLCASSELRTGLPNTEAFFGQGTRLTVV.

This chain joins TRBV7-9 and TRBJ1-4; D is ambiguous. The CDR3 has 15 amino acids. V was pared by 4 bases and J by 0 bases, with 9 bases between. From germline, CDR1 is SEHNR and CDR2 FQNEAQ (reference sequence). The CDR3 here is CASSSQEATNEKLFF. As DNA, the CDR3 is TGTGCCAGCAGCTCCCAGGAAGCAACTAATGAAAAACTGTTTTTT.

To note about this clone: Because it lacks the conserved phenylalanine or tryptophan at the end, this CDR3 is likely a read error. The CDR3 here is CASSGFNRGSSYNSPLHL. As DNA, the CDR3 is TGTGCCAGCAGTGGTTTCAACAGGGGGAGCTCCTATAATTCACCCCTCCACCTT. V and J are TRBV2 and TRBJ1-6, with 8 positions matching TRBD1. This CDR3 is built from 18 residues. J was trimmed by 0 bases and V by 4 bases; bases with no gene match: 8. Germline V gives CDR1 SNHLY, CDR2 FYNNEI.

V usage is TRBV5-5 and J usage is TRBJ1-1; 7 nucleotides line up with TRBD1. The CDR3 consists of 15 residues. Germline V lookup: CDR1 SGHKS, CDR2 YYEKEE (reference sequence). Trimming removed 1 base from V and 0 bases from J; junction bases left unmatched: 3. The CDR3 sequence is CASSLMDRLNTEAFF. In nucleotides, the CDR3 is TGTGCCAGCAGCTTGATGGACAGGTTGAACACTGAAGCTTTCTTT.

The chain combines TRBV5-1 with TRBJ1-1, with a possible D match to TRBD1 (5 bases). The CDR3 runs to 15 residues. Germline CDR1 is SGHRS and CDR2 is YFSETQ. Trimming cost V 0 bases and J 4 bases, with 13 bases left between them. The CDR3 DNA sequence: TGCGCCAGCAGCTTGGACATGACAGACCGCACTGAAGCTTTCTTT. Translation: CASSLDMTDRTEAFF.

The chain joins TRBV2 to TRBJ2-5; 9 bases are shared with TRBD2. The CDR3 loop spans 16 amino acids. Germline V gene data show CDR1 as SNHLY and CDR2 as FYNNEI. Trimming at V came to 4 bases and at J to 1 base, leaving 7 bases not matched to a gene. Here the CDR3 DNA reads TGTGCCAGCAGTGCCCGACTAGCGGAGGGCCAAGAGACCCAGTACTTC. Its translation: CASSARLAEGQETQYF.

The V call is TRBV5-4, the J call TRBJ2-1; 7 bases align to TRBD2. Germline CDR1 and CDR2: SGHNT and YYREEE (reference sequence). This CDR3 is built from 15 residues. Trimming took 4 bases from V and 5 from J; bases not matched to a gene: 9. The CDR3 loop is CASSLKRDGNNEQFF. The DNA for the CDR3 is TGTGCCAGCAGCCTTAAGCGGGACGGTAACAATGAGCAGTTCTTC.

The table lists this clone with a count of one. The genes are TRBV9 and TRBJ2-1; tentatively, D is TRBD2 (7 bases). Germline-derived CDR1 and CDR2 are SGDLS and YYNGEE. Trimming shortened V by 4 bases and J by 5 bases, and 16 bases separated the two germline ends. The CDR3 totals 15 residues. The CDR3 is CASSRGGRYNNEQFF. CDR3 sequence (DNA): TGTGCCAGCAGCAGGGGGGGGCGGTATAACAATGAGCAGTTCTTC.

V usage is TRBV27 and J usage is TRBJ1-1, with D hard to call. Deletions cut 5 bases from V and 4 bases from J, with 17 bases between. Germline lookup yields CDR1 MNHEY and CDR2 SMNVEV (reference sequence). The CDR3 contains 15 residues. The CDR3 is CASSTLRGWSTEAFF. The CDR3 DNA sequence: TGTGCCAGCAGTACCTTACGGGGTTGGAGCACTGAAGCTTTCTTT.

The V gene is TRBV28, the J gene TRBJ2-3; TRBD2 matches 14 bases. The V segment lost 6 bases and the J segment 4 bases; nucleotides outside the gene matches: 6. The CDR3 is made up of 16 amino acids. Germline CDR1 reads MDHEN; CDR2 reads SYDVKM. CDR3 DNA sequence: TGTGCCAGCAGACCCTGGACTAGCGGGAGGCCAGATACGCAGTATTTT. This sequence encodes CASRPWTSGRPDTQYF.

To note about this clone: One end of the junction varies from germline; a read error may be responsible. The gene calls are TRBV7-9 and TRBJ2-3, with a weak D call TRBD1 (5 bases). Germline CDR1 is SEHNR and CDR2 is FQNEAQ (reference sequence). The CDR3 covers 13 residues. Here the CDR3 DNA reads TGTGCCAGCAGCTTGCGAGTCACAGGTACGCAGTATTTT. Translation: CASSLRVTGTQYF.

On this clone itself: At one end the junction does not follow the germline gene, possibly because of a read error. The chain combines TRBV5-6 with TRBJ1-3; D is unresolved. CDR1 is SGHDT, CDR2 YYEEEE, per germline. The CDR3 spans 13 residues. CDR3 residues: CASSFLVGDTIYF. The CDR3 coding sequence is TGTGCCAGCAGCTTCCTCGTTGGAGACACCATATATTTT.